A selection of T cell receptor beta chains follows, all from one sample in a study of blood T cell repertoires in COVID-19. Profiling relied on immunoSEQ multiplex PCR, and the TCRdb table lists in-frame clones only, not all of them. The sample includes about 200,000 clones, around four fifths seen only once; the top ten take 0.85% to 0.95%. The sequencing input was peripheral blood. All receptors come from a man aged 55 to 70 with COVID-19, enrolled during active disease. CDR3s include the opening cysteine and the closing phenylalanine or tryptophan.

v_gene	j_gene	CDR3aa
TRBV28	TRBJ2-7	CASTGQGFSYEQYF
TRBV3-1/TRBV3-2	TRBJ1-5	CASSQDLGNQPQHF
TRBV7-9	TRBJ1-1	CASSLRGGADLNTEAFF
TRBV5-1	TRBJ2-5	CASSLVGGGGETQYF
TRBV29-1	TRBJ1-1	CSVSDRGSAEAFF
TRBV3-1/TRBV3-2	TRBJ2-7	CASSPGRVGQTENPYEQYF
TRBV5-1	TRBJ2-1	CASSFEPPIYNEQFF
TRBV5-1	TRBJ1-1	CASSPVGGSTEAFF
TRBV3-1/TRBV3-2	TRBJ1-1	CASSQIKGGPGDAEAFF
TRBV7-9	TRBJ2-7	CASGTGSSGQYF
TRBV2	TRBJ1-5	CASSTDRVRGNQPQHF
TRBV5-6	TRBJ2-2	CASSAGQVGELFF
TRBV3-1/TRBV3-2	TRBJ2-7	CASSQGSFRTGGYEQYF
TRBV6-2/TRBV6-3	TRBJ1-1	CASSLNGEEAFF
TRBV6-5	TRBJ1-4	CASSYLAGKLFF
TRBV7-9	TRBJ2-4	CASSAGPIAKNIQYF
TRBV7-2	TRBJ2-1	CASSLVGTSEFNEQFF
TRBV7-2	TRBJ2-2	CASSLARVGGRYTGELFF
TRBV19	TRBJ1-2	CASKLGQTNYGYTF
TRBV14	TRBJ2-1	CASSPYRLAGVRHEQFF
TRBV6-5	TRBJ1-5	CASSHGTRGNQPQHF
TRBV3-1/TRBV3-2	TRBJ2-7	CASSQGTSGGYEQYF
TRBV10-1	TRBJ2-2	CASSERRGTGELFF
TRBV7-9	TRBJ1-1	CASSLGQGFTEAFF
TRBV30	TRBJ1-5	CAWSKAGEWGNQPQHF
TRBV6-2/TRBV6-3	TRBJ1-5	CASSLSGQGSGPQHF
TRBV18	TRBJ1-6	CASSLGQENSPLHF
TRBV10-1	TRBJ2-1	CASSYTSYNEQFF
TRBV3-1/TRBV3-2	TRBJ1-1	CASSQGLGAPEAFF
TRBV27	TRBJ2-7	CASSLKAGANEQYF
TRBV6-2/TRBV6-3	TRBJ2-1	CASSYSVGGQGIKSYNEQFF
TRBV5-5	TRBJ2-3	CASSLGRGGNTDTQYF
TRBV18	TRBJ2-2	CASSRLKTGEYVELFF
TRBV10-1	TRBJ1-2	CASSDHTFPYGYTF